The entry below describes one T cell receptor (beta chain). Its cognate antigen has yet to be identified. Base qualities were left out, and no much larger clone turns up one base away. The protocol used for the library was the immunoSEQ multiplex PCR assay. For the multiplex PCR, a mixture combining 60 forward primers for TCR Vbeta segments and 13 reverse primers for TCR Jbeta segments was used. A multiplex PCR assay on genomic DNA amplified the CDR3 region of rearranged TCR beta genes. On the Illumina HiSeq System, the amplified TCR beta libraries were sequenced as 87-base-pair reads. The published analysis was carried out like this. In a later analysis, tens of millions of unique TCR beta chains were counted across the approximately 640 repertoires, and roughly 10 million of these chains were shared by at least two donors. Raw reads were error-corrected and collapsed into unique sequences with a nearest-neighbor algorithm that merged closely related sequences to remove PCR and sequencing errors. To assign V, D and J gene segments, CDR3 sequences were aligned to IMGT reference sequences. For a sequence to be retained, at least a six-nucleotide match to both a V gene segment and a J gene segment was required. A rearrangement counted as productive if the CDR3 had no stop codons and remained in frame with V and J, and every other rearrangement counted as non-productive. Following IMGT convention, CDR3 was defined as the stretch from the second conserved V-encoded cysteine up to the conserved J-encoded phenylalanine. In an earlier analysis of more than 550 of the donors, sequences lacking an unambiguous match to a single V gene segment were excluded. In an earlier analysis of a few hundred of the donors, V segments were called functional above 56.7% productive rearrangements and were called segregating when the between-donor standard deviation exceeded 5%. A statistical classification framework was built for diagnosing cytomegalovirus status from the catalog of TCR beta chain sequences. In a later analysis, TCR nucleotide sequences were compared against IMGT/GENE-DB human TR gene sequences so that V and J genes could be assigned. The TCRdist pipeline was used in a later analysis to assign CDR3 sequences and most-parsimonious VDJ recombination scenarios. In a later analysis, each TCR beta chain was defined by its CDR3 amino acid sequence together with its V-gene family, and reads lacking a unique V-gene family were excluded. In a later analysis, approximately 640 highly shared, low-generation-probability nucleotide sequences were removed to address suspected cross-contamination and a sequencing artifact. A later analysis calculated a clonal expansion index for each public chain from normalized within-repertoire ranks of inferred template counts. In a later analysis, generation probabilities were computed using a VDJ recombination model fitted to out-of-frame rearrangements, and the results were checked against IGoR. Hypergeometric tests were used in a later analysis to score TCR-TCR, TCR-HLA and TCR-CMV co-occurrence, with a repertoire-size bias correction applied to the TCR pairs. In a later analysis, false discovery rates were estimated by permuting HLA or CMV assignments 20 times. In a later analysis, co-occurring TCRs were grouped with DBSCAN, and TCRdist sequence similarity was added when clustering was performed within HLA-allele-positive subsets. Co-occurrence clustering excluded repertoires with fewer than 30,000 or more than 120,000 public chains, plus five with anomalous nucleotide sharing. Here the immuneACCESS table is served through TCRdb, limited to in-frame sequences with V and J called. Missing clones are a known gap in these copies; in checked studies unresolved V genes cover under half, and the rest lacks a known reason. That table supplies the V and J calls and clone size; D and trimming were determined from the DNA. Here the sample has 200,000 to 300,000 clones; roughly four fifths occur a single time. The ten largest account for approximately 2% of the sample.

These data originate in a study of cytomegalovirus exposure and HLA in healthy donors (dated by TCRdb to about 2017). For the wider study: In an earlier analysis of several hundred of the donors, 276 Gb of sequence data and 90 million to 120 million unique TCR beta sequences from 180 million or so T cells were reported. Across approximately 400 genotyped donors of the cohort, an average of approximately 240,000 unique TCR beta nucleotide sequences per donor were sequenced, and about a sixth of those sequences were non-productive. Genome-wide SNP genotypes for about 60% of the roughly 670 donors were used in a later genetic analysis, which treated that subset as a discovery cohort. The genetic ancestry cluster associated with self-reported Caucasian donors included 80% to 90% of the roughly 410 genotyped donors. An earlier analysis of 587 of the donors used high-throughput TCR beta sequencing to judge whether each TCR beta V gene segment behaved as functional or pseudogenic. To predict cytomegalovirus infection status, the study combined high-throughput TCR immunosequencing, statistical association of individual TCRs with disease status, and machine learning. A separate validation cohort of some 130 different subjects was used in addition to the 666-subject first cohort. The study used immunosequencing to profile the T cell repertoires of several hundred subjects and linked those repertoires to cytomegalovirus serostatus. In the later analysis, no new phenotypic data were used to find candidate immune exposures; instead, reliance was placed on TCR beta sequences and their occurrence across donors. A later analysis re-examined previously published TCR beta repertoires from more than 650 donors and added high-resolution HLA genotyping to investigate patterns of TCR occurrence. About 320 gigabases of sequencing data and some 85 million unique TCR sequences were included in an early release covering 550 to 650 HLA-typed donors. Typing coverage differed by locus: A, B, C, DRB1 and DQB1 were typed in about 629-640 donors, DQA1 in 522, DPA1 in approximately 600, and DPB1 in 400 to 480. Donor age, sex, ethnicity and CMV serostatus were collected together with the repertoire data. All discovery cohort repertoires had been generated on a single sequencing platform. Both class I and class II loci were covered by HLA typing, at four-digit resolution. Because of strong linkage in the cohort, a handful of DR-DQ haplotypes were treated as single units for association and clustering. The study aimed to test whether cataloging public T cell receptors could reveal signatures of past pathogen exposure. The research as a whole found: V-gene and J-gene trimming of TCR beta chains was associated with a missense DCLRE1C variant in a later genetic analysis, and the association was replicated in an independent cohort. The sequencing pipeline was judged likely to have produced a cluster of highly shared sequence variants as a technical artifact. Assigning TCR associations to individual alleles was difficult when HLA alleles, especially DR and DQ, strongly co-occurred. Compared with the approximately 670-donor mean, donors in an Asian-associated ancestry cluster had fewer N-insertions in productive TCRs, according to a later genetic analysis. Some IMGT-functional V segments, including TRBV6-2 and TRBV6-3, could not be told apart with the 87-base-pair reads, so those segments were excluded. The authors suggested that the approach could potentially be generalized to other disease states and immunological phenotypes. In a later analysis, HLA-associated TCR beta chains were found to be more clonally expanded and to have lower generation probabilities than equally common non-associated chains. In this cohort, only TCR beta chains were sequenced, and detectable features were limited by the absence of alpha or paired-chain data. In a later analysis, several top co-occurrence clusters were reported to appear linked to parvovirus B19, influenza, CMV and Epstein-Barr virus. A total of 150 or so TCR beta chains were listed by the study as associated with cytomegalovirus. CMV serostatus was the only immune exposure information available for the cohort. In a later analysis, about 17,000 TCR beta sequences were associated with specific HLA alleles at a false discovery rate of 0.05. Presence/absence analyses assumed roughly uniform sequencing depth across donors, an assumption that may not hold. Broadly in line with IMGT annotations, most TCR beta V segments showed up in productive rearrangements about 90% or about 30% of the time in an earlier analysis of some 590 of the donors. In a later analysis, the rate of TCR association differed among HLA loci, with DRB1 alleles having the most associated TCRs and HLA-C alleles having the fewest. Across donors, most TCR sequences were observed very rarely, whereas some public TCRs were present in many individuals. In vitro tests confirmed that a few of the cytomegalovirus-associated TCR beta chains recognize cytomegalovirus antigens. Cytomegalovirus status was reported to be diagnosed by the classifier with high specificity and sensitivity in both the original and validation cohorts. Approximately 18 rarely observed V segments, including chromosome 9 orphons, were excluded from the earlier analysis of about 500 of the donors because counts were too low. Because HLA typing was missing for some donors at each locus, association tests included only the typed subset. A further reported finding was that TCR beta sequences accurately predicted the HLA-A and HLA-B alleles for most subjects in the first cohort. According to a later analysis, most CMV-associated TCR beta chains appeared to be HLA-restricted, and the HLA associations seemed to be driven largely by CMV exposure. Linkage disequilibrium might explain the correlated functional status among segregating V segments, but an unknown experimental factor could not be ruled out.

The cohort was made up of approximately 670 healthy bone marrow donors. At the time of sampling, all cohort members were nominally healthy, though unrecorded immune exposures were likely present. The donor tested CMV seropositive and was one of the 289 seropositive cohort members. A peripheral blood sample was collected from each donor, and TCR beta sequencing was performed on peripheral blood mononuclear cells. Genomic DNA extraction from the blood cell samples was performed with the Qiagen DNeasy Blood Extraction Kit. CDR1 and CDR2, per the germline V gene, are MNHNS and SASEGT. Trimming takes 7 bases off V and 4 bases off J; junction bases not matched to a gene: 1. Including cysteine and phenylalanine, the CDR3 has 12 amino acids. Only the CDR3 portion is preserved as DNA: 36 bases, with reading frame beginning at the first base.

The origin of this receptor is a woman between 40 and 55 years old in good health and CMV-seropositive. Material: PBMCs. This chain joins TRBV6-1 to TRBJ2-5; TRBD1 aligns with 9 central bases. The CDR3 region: CASNRGRETQYF. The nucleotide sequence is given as TGTGCCAGCAACAGGGGGCGAGAGACCCAGTACTTC.